This record looks at one TCR beta chain sequence and its context. What it binds is unknown. From germline, CDR1 is PRHDT and CDR2 FYEKMQ (reference sequence). This CDR3 contains 16 residues. This entry belongs to a study of CXCR3-negative and CXCR3-positive naive CD8 T cells. Study as a whole: For each library, about 1.5 +/- 0.3 million TRB reads were obtained, some 130 million in total.

5' RACE with UMI labels generated the TRB cDNA libraries. TCRdb reprocessed the 5' RACE reads; each CDR3 protein has one entry and no DNA is given. The sample totals some 140,000 distinct CDR3 sequences. Findings and limits, study-wide: Cryopreserved PBMCs had partly decreased CXCR3 expression; fresh PBMCs were used in most assays. Against CXCR3-negative naive cells, CXCR3-positive naive cells showed more hydrophobic TRB CDR3s. Much lower diversity was found in memory CD8+ cells, while both naive subsets had comparably high diversity.

Sample: naive CXCR3+ CD8+ T cells from blood. Subset defined: CD45RO-CCR7+CD27+CD95- naive CD8+ T cells expressing CXCR3 (TNR3+). The chain recombines TRBV13 with TRBJ1-2; TCRdb's D call, TRBD1, is unchecked because there is no DNA. The TCR comes from a human donor in good health. Some clones in this sample may be carry-over from other donors' samples. The CDR3: CASSLGLQAAVYGYTF.